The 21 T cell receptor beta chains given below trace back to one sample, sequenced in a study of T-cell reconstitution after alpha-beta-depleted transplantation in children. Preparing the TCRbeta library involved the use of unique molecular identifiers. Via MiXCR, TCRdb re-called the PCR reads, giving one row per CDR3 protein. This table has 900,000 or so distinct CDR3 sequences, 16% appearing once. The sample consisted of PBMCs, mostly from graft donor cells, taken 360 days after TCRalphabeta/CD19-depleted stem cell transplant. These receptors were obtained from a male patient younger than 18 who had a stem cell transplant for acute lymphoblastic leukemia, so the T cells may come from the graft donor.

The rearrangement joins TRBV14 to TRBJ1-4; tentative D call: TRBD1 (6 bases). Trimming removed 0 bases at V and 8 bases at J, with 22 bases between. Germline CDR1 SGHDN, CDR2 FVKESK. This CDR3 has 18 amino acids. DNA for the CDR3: TGTGCCAGCAGCCAAGAAGTGCTATTTGCGGGGGCGAGCGAAAAACTGTTTTTT. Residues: CASSQEVLFAGASEKLFF.

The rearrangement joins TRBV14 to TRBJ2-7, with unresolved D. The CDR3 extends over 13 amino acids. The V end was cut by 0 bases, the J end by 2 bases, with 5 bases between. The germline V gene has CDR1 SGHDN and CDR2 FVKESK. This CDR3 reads CASSQEQTYEQYF. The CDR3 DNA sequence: TGTGCCAGCAGCCAAGAACAAACCTACGAGCAGTACTTC. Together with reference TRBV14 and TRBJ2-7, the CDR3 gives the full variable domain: EAGVTQFPSHSVIEKGQTVTLRCDPISGHDNLYWYRRVMGKEIKFLLHFVKESKQDESGMPNNRFLAERTGGTYSTLKVQPAELEDSGVYFCASSQEQTYEQYFGPGTRLTVT.

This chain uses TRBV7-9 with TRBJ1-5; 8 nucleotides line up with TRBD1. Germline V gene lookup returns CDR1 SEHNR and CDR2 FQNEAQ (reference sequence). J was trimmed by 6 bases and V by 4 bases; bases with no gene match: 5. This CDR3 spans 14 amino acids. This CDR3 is CASSSGQVVQPQHF. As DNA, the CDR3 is TGTGCCAGCAGCTCGGGACAGGTAGTTCAGCCCCAGCATTTT.

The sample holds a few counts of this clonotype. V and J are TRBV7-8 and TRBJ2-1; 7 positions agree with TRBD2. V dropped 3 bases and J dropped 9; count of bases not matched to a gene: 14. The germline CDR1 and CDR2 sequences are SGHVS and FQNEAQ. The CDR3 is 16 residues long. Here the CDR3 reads CASSLVGLERRAEQFF. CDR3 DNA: TGTGCCAGCAGCTTGGTTGGACTAGAGAGGCGGGCTGAGCAGTTCTTC. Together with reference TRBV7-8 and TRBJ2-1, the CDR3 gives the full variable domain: GAGVSQSPRYKVAKRGQDVALRCDPISGHVSLFWYQQALGQGPEFLTYFQNEAQLDKSGLPSDRFFAERPEGSVSTLKIQRTQQEDSAVYLCASSLVGLERRAEQFFGPGTRLTVL.

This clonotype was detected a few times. The CDR3 DNA reads TGTGCCAGCAGCTTAGGAATCACTCCGGGATTTGGGGCATACAATGAGCAGTTCTTC. This sequence encodes CASSLGITPGFGAYNEQFF. The rearrangement uses TRBV11-1 and TRBJ2-1; D is tentatively TRBD1 or TRBD2 (5 bases each). This CDR3 region has 19 residues. Germline CDR1 and CDR2: SGHAT and FQDESV (reference sequence). Trimming took 1 base from V and 4 from J, leaving 23 bases between them. Combining the CDR3 with reference TRBV11-1 and TRBJ2-1 gives the whole variable domain EAEVAQSPRYKITEKSQAVAFWCDPISGHATLYWYRQILGQGPELLVQFQDESVVDDSQLPKDRFSAERLKGVDSTLKIQPAELGDSAMYLCASSLGITPGFGAYNEQFFGPGTRLTVL.

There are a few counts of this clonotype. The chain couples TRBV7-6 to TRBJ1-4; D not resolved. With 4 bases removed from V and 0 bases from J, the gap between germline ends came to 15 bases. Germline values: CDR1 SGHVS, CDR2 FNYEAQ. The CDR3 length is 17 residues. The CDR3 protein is CASSSRVGISTNEKLFF. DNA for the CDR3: TGTGCCAGCAGCTCCAGAGTGGGGATTTCAACTAATGAAAAACTGTTTTTT.

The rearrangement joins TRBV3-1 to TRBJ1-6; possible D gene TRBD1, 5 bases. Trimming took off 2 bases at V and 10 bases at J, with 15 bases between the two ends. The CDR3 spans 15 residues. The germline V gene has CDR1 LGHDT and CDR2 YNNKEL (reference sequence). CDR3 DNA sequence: TGTGCCAGCAGCCAACGTGGAGGGGCGCGGTCACCCCTCCACTTT. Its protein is CASSQRGGARSPLHF. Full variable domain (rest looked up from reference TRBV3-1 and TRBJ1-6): DTAVSQTPKYLVTQMGNDKSIKCEQNLGHDTMYWYKQDSKKFLKIMFSYNNKELIINETVPNRFSPKSPDKAHLNLHINSLELGDSAVYFCASSQRGGARSPLHFGNGTRLTVT.

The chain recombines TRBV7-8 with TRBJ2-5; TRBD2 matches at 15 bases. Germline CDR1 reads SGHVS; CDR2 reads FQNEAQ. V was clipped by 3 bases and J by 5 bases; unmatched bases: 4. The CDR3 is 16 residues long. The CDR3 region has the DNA TGTGCCAGCAGCTTTTGGACTAGCGGGAGGGCGGAGACCCAGTACTTC. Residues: CASSFWTSGRAETQYF.

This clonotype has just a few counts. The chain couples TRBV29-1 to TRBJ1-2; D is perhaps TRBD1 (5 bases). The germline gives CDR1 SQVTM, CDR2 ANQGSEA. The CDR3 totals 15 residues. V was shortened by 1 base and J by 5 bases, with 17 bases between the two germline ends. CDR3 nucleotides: TGCAGCGTTGAAGGTCAGGGTGGGGATGAATATGGCTACACCTTC. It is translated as CSVEGQGGDEYGYTF.

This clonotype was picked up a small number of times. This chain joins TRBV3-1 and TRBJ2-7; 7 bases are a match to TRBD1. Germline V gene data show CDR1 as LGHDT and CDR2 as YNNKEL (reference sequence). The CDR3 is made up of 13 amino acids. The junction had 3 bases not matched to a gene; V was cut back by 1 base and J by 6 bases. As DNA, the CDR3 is TGTGCCAGCAGCCAAGGACAGGGCGGCGAGCAGTACTTC. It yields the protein CASSQGQGGEQYF.

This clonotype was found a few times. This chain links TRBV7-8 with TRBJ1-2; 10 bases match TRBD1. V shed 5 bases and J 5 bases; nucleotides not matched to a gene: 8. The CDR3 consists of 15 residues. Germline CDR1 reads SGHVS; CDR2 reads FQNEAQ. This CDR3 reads CASSPRTGGLYGYTF. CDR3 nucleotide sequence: TGTGCCAGCAGCCCAAGGACAGGGGGATTATATGGCTACACCTTC.

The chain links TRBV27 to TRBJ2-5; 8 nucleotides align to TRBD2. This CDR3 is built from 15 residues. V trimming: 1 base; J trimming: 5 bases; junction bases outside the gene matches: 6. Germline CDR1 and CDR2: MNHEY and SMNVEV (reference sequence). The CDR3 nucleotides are TGTGCCAGCAGTTTATTAGGGACTAGTGGGGAGACCCAGTACTTC. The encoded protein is CASSLLGTSGETQYF.

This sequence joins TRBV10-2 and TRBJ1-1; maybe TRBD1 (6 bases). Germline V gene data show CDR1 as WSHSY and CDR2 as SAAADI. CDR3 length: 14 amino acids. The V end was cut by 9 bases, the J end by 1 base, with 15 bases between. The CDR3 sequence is CASITGSGNTEAFF. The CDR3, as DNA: TGCGCCAGTATTACAGGGAGCGGGAACACTGAAGCTTTCTTT.

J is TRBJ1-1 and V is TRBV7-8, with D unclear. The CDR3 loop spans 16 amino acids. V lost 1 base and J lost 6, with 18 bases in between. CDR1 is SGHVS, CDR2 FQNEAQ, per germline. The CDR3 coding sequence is TGTGCCAGCAGCTTAGTGAATCCGGGCTATCTGGCTGAAGCTTTCTTT. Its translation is CASSLVNPGYLAEAFF.

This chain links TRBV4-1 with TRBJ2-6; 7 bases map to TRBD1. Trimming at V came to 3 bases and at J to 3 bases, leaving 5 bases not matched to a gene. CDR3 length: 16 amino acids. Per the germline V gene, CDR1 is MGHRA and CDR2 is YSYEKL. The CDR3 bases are TGCGCCAGCAGCCATGGTTACAGGGGTGGGGCCAACGTCCTGACTTTC. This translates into CASSHGYRGGANVLTF.

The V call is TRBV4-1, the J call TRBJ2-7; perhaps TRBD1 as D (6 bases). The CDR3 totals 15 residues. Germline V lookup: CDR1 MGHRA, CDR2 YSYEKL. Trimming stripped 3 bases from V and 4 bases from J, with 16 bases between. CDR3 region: CASSHPPGAEYEQYF. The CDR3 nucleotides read TGCGCCAGCAGCCACCCCCCAGGGGCCGAATACGAGCAGTACTTC.

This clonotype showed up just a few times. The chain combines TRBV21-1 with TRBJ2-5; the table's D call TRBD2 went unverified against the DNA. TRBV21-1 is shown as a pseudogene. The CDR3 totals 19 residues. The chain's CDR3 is CASSKVVETSGREQETQYF. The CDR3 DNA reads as TGTGCCAGCAGCAAAGTCGTAGAGACTAGCGGGAGAGAACAAGAGACCCAGTACTTC.

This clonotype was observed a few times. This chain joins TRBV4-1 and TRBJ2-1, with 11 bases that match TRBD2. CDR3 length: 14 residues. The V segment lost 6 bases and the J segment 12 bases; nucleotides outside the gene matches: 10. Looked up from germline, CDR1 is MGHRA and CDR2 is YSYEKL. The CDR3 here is CASRVLAGERGQFF. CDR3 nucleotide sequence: TGCGCCAGCAGGGTACTAGCGGGAGAAAGAGGGCAGTTCTTC.

In DNA form, the CDR3 reads TGTGCCAGCAGCAACCAGACAGGGTTGGTCACCGGGGAGCTGTTTTTT. Translation gives CASSNQTGLVTGELFF. The gene calls are TRBV5-4 and TRBJ2-2, with TRBD1 matching 7 bases. Germline V gives CDR1 SGHNT, CDR2 YYREEE (reference sequence). V was clipped by 4 bases and J by 4 bases; unmatched bases: 10. This CDR3 contains 16 residues.

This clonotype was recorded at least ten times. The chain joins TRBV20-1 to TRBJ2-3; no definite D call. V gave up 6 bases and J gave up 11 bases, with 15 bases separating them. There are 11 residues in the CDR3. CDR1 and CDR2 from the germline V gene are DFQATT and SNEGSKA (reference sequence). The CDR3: CSALGKRRQYF. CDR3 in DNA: TGCAGTGCCCTAGGAAAAAGGAGGCAGTATTTT.

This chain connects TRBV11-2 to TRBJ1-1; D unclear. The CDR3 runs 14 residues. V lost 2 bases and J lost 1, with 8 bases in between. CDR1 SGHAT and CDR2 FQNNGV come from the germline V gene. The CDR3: CASSLWQANTEAFF. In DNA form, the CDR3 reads TGTGCCAGCAGCTTATGGCAGGCGAACACTGAAGCTTTCTTT.